What follows are 30 T cell receptor beta chains derived from one specimen sequenced in a study of a mutant IDH1 vaccine in newly diagnosed glioma (dated by TCRdb to the early 2020s). For these TCRs, the target antigens are not known. What the time point label conveys for this sample: week 5, during vaccination. A 20-mer mutant IDH1 peptide at 300 micrograms in Montanide made up each vaccine dose, which was injected subcutaneously together with topical imiquimod. Library construction relied on the immunoSEQ multiplex PCR assay. TCRdb stores this immuneACCESS table with in-frame sequences only. Part of the clones is absent; in the studies checked, under half of the shortfall reflects unresolved V genes, and no reason is known for the rest. This sample comprises 25,000 to 35,000 clones, more than 80% of them detected only once. The top ten clones comprise around 20% of the sample. This specimen consisted of PBMCs, obtained from a glioma patient whose treatment included an IDH1 peptide vaccine. These receptors came from a young man with glioma.

This chain uses TRBV19 with TRBJ2-1; no definite D call. The germline gives CDR1 LNHDA, CDR2 SQIVND (reference sequence). V lost 5 bases to trimming and J lost 4 bases, with 9 bases between them. This CDR3 spans 13 amino acids. The CDR3 nucleotides are TGTGCCAGTAGTCGGACGGCTTACAATGAGCAGTTCTTC. It yields the protein CASSRTAYNEQFF.

This clone is a singleton in its sample. The V gene is TRBV11-2, the J gene TRBJ2-3; unclear D gene. Germline CDR1 and CDR2: SGHAT and FQNNGV. The ends were cut back, 7 bases at V and 0 bases at J, with 5 bases in the middle. The CDR3 is 12 amino acids. The CDR3 coding sequence is TGTGCCAGCACAGCTAGCACAGATACGCAGTATTTT. It encodes CASTASTDTQYF.

The chain combines TRBV18 with TRBJ2-7; 7 positions match TRBD1. Germline assignment: CDR1 KGHSH and CDR2 LQKENI. The trim removed 1 base at V and 3 bases at J, leaving 3 bases unmatched. The CDR3 covers 14 residues. CDR3 residues: CASSPRQGLYEQYF. DNA for the CDR3: TGTGCCAGCTCACCACGACAGGGTCTCTACGAGCAGTACTTC.

The chain has TRBV2 and TRBJ1-1; D is uncertain. The CDR3 contains 14 residues. CDR1 and CDR2 (germline): SNHLY, FYNNEI. Trimming left V 1 base short and J 0 bases short, with 6 bases between. The CDR3 protein is CASSEGGLNTEAFF. The DNA for the CDR3 is TGTGCCAGCAGTGAAGGGGGTCTGAACACTGAAGCTTTCTTT.

CDR3 DNA sequence: TGCGCCAGCAGCTTATCTTTGGCTAGCGGGAAATCCTACGAGCAGTACTTC. Translation: CASSLSLASGKSYEQYF. The chain combines TRBV5-1 with TRBJ2-7; 9 nucleotides match TRBD2. V was clipped by 2 bases and J by 1 base; unmatched bases: 10. The CDR3 runs 17 residues. Germline CDR1 and CDR2: SGHRS and YFSETQ.

The chain uses TRBV29-1 and TRBJ2-7; 9 bases line up with TRBD2. Trimming removed 0 bases from V and 4 bases from J; junction bases left unmatched: 7. Germline V gene sequence: CDR1 SQVTM, CDR2 ANQGSEA. This CDR3 comprises 15 residues. CDR3 loop: CSVEEMAGGVYEQYF. CDR3 bases: TGCAGCGTTGAAGAAATGGCGGGAGGGGTTTACGAGCAGTACTTC.

This chain connects TRBV5-8 to TRBJ1-2; 7 bases are a match to TRBD1. The CDR3 sequence is 13 residues long. Germline trimming cut 6 bases from V and 8 bases from J; bases unmatched to any gene: 10. Germline V gene sequence: CDR1 SGHTS, CDR2 YDEGEE. CDR3 nucleotides: TGTGCCAGCACCCGACAGGGAGTGAAGGGCTACACCTTC. Translated, it gives CASTRQGVKGYTF.

V gene TRBV10-3 combines with J gene TRBJ1-1, with a tentative D call TRBD1 (6 bases). The CDR3 loop spans 16 amino acids. CDR1 ENHRY and CDR2 SYGVKD come from the germline V gene. V lost 3 bases and J 2 bases, leaving 16 bases between the germline ends. The DNA for the CDR3 is TGTGCCATCAGTGAAGTCGGACAGACAATCAACACTGAAGCTTTCTTT. It encodes CAISEVGQTINTEAFF.

The chain links TRBV4-2 to TRBJ1-3, with a weak D call TRBD1 (5 bases). This CDR3 comprises 17 residues. V lost 1 base and J 0 bases, leaving 13 bases between the germline ends. CDR1 LGHNA and CDR2 YNFKEQ come from the germline V gene. The CDR3 reads CASSQGRGDYSGNTIYF. DNA for the CDR3: TGTGCCAGCAGCCAAGGGAGGGGAGATTACTCTGGAAACACCATATATTTT.

This chain uses TRBV28 with TRBJ1-1; 7 bases are a match to TRBD1. The CDR3 covers 15 residues. V shed 8 bases and J 1 base; nucleotides not matched to a gene: 10. Per the germline V gene, CDR1 is MDHEN and CDR2 is SYDVKM. CDR3 in DNA: TGTGCCAGCCGATTCGAGGGGGCGAGGAACACTGAAGCTTTCTTT. It translates to CASRFEGARNTEAFF.

This clone was counted only a few times. The gene calls are TRBV29-1 and TRBJ1-4; 10 bases map to TRBD1. The ends lost 7 bases at V and 5 bases at J; junction bases unmatched: 4. Germline V CDR1 and CDR2: SQVTM, ANQGSEA. CDR3 length: 13 residues. The CDR3 is CSAETGGNEKLFF. The CDR3 DNA reads as TGCAGCGCCGAGACAGGGGGCAATGAAAAACTGTTTTTT.

The chain employs TRBV6-5 and TRBJ1-1; D possibly corresponds to TRBD1 (6 bases). Looked up from germline, CDR1 is MNHEY and CDR2 is SVGAGI. The ends were cut back, 5 bases at V and 5 bases at J, with 18 bases in the middle. CDR3 length equals 15 residues. The CDR3 bases are TGTGCCAGCAGTACCGTTTGGGGGGCAGGGACTGAAGCTTTCTTT. Protein sequence: CASSTVWGAGTEAFF.

The V and J genes are TRBV20-1 and TRBJ1-2; D ambiguous. V was clipped by 3 bases and J by 3 bases, with 5 bases between them. This CDR3 contains 11 residues. In germline, CDR1 is DFQATT, CDR2 SNEGSKA (reference sequence). CDR3: CSASEDYGYTF. The CDR3 region has the DNA TGCAGTGCTAGTGAGGACTATGGCTACACCTTC.

The chain links TRBV15 to TRBJ2-7; D remains ambiguous. Between the trimmed V and J ends, which lost 3 bases and 3 bases, there was a span of 18 bases. This CDR3 region has 16 residues. CDR1 LNHNV and CDR2 YYDKDF come from the germline V gene (reference sequence). CDR3 amino acids: CATSSPDWDDHYEQYF. In nucleotides, the CDR3 is TGTGCCACCAGCAGCCCCGACTGGGATGACCACTACGAGCAGTACTTC. Looking up the rest from reference TRBV15 and TRBJ2-7 gives the full variable domain: DAMVIQNPRYQVTQFGKPVTLSCSQTLNHNVMYWYQQKSSQAPKLLFHYYDKDFNNEADTPDNFQSRRPNTSFCFLDIRSPGLGDTAMYLCATSSPDWDDHYEQYFGPGTRLTVT.

The rearrangement uses TRBV28 and TRBJ2-5, with 7 bases matching TRBD1. V lost 7 bases, J lost 4 bases, and 12 bases stayed unmatched. Looked up from germline, CDR1 is MDHEN and CDR2 is SYDVKM. The CDR3 length is 15 residues. The CDR3 DNA follows: TGTGCCAGCACCCCGACAGGGTTTGTATCAGAGACCCAGTACTTC. Residues: CASTPTGFVSETQYF.

This clone was found once. This chain connects TRBV5-6 to TRBJ2-1; TRBD2 matches 12 bases. This CDR3 is 17 amino acids long. In germline, CDR1 is SGHDT, CDR2 YYEEEE. V lost 4 bases and J lost 8; bases outside the gene matches: 13. CDR3 nucleotide sequence: TGTGCCAGCAGCGACTTCGACACTAGCGGGAGGCAGGATGAGCAGTTCTTC. This codes for CASSDFDTSGRQDEQFF.

The chain joins TRBV4-1 to TRBJ1-5, with D possibly being TRBD1 (6 bases). The germline V and J ends were trimmed by 6 bases and 6 bases, with 12 bases remaining between them. The CDR3 runs to 13 residues. The germline V gene has CDR1 MGHRA and CDR2 YSYEKL. CDR3 protein: CASSSTGAQPQHF. The CDR3 nucleotides read TGCGCCAGCAGTTCGACAGGAGCTCAGCCCCAGCATTTT.

This rearrangement joins TRBV7-9 to TRBJ2-2, with D possibly TRBD2 on 5 matching bases. This CDR3 contains 13 residues. V dropped 3 bases and J dropped 8 bases, with 10 bases sitting between them. The germline gives CDR1 SEHNR, CDR2 FQNEAQ (reference sequence). The DNA of the CDR3 is TGTGCCAGCAGCTTGAGGGTTTCAGGGGAGCTGTTTTTT. Residues: CASSLRVSGELFF.

The chain recombines TRBV19 with TRBJ1-1; D not resolved. The V gene lost 3 bases and the J gene lost 1 base, with 6 bases spanning the gap. Germline loops: CDR1 LNHDA, CDR2 SQIVND (reference sequence). CDR3 length: 13 residues. In DNA, the CDR3 is TGTGCCAGTAGTATGGGTGGGAACACTGAAGCTTTCTTT. The encoded protein is CASSMGGNTEAFF.

This chain uses TRBV14 with TRBJ2-7; no reliable D call. CDR1 is SGHDN, CDR2 FVKESK, per germline. The CDR3 has 15 amino acids. The V gene lost 1 base and the J gene lost 2 bases, with 12 bases spanning the gap. The CDR3 loop is CASSQGPGSPYEQYF. The CDR3, as DNA: TGTGCCAGCAGCCAAGGGCCGGGTTCCCCCTACGAGCAGTACTTC.

The chain joins TRBV25-1 to TRBJ1-5; D ambiguous. The CDR3 is made up of 15 amino acids. Trimming pared 8 bases from V and 10 bases from J, leaving 24 bases between. Per germline, CDR1 MGHDK and CDR2 SYGVNS. The CDR3 sequence is CASPDGERPRLPQHF. The CDR3 DNA reads as TGTGCCAGCCCTGATGGGGAGCGGCCCCGGTTACCCCAGCATTTT. Full variable domain (missing parts from reference TRBV25-1 and TRBJ1-5): EADIYQTPRYLVIGTGKKITLECSQTMGHDKMYWYQQDPGMELHLIHYSYGVNSTEKGDLSSESTVSRIRTEHFPLTLESARPSHTSQYLCASPDGERPRLPQHFGDGTRLSIL.

V is TRBV4-2 and J is TRBJ2-7; D might be TRBD1 (5 bases). The CDR3 totals 15 residues. V gave up 2 bases and J gave up 0 bases, with 11 bases separating them. CDR1 is LGHNA and CDR2 is YNFKEQ in the germline V gene. CDR3 residues: CASSQKTDSSYEQYF. Here the CDR3 DNA reads TGTGCCAGCAGCCAAAAGACCGACAGCTCCTACGAGCAGTACTTC.

This chain joins TRBV9 and TRBJ2-5; D may correspond to TRBD1 or TRBD2 (5 bases each). Deletions cut 4 bases from V and 5 bases from J, with 15 bases between. Germline assignment: CDR1 SGDLS and CDR2 YYNGEE. The CDR3 loop spans 14 amino acids. The CDR3 DNA follows: TGTGCCAGCAGCCCAGAGTGGGGGTCGGAGACCCAGTACTTC. The encoded protein is CASSPEWGSETQYF.

This chain's CDR3 is CSVSRMGETQYF. The CDR3 coding sequence is TGCAGCGTCAGCAGGATGGGAGAGACCCAGTACTTC. J is TRBJ2-5 and V is TRBV29-1; D remains ambiguous. The length of the CDR3 is 12 residues. V lost 6 bases to trimming and J lost 4 bases, with 12 bases between them. Germline lookup yields CDR1 SQVTM and CDR2 ANQGSEA. The variable domain in full, with the rest retrieved from reference TRBV29-1 and TRBJ2-5, is SAVISQKPSRDICQRGTSLTIQCQVDSQVTMMFWYRQQPGQSLTLIATANQGSEATYESGFVIDKFPISRPNLTFSTLTVSNMSPEDSSIYLCSVSRMGETQYFGPGTRLLVL.

V gene TRBV5-4 combines with J gene TRBJ2-2; D gene unclear. CDR1 is SGHNT and CDR2 is YYREEE in the germline V gene (reference sequence). Trimming pared 3 bases from V and 15 bases from J, leaving 21 bases between. This CDR3 region has 14 residues. The CDR3 here is CASSSNSDQRTMFF. For the CDR3, the DNA is TGTGCCAGCAGCTCTAACTCTGATCAAAGGACGATGTTTTTT.

The chain uses TRBV5-5 and TRBJ2-7; TRBD1 aligns across 7 bases. The junction had 6 bases not matched to a gene; V was cut back by 2 bases and J by 4 bases. CDR1 SGHKS and CDR2 YYEKEE come from the germline V gene (reference sequence). This CDR3 is built from 14 residues. CDR3 sequence: CASSLTGARYEQYF. CDR3 nucleotides: TGTGCCAGCAGCTTAACAGGGGCCAGGTACGAGCAGTACTTC.

This rearrangement joins TRBV6-5 to TRBJ2-1; 7 bases are shared with TRBD1. The CDR3 is made up of 15 amino acids. The germline CDR1 and CDR2 sequences are MNHEY and SVGAGI. Germline trimming cut 7 bases from V and 7 bases from J; bases unmatched to any gene: 13. The CDR3 DNA follows: TGTGCCAGCAACCAACAGGGGTGGGACCCAAATGAGCAGTTCTTC. It codes for CASNQQGWDPNEQFF.

V and J are TRBV4-1 and TRBJ1-1, with a possible D match to TRBD1 (6 bases). V was cut by 0 bases and J by 1 base, with 9 bases left in between. There are 15 residues in the CDR3. CDR1 is MGHRA, CDR2 YSYEKL, per germline. CDR3 amino acids: CASSQDGTQNTEAFF. CDR3 in DNA: TGCGCCAGCAGCCAAGATGGGACACAGAACACTGAAGCTTTCTTT.

The gene calls are TRBV5-1 and TRBJ2-3, with D perhaps matching TRBD1 (5 bases). The germline gives CDR1 SGHRS, CDR2 YFSETQ. With 5 bases removed from V and 3 bases from J, the gap between germline ends came to 13 bases. The CDR3 has 14 amino acids. CDR3 region: CASSGQGATDTQYF. The CDR3 DNA reads TGCGCCAGCAGTGGGCAAGGGGCGACAGATACGCAGTATTTT.

V usage is TRBV30 and J usage is TRBJ1-2, with D possibly TRBD1 on 6 matching bases. The CDR3 extends over 11 amino acids. Trimming removed 4 bases from V and 5 bases from J, with 8 bases in between. Looked up from germline, CDR1 is GTSNPN and CDR2 is SVGIG (reference sequence). CDR3 sequence (DNA): TGTGCCTGGATGGGGACATATGGCTACACCTTC. Its protein product is CAWMGTYGYTF. Full variable domain (remainder filled in from reference TRBV30 and TRBJ1-2): SQTIHQWPATLVQPVGSPLSLECTVEGTSNPNLYWYRQAAGRGLQLLFYSVGIGQISSEVPQNLSASRPQDRQFILSSKKLLLSDSGFYLCAWMGTYGYTFGSGTRLTVV.